Listed below are T cell receptor beta chains from one sample, sequenced in a study of cytomegalovirus exposure and HLA in healthy donors. Method: immunoSEQ multiplex PCR; TCRdb's copy keeps in-frame clones and lacks some. The sample lists roughly 180,000 clones, almost 85% occurring once. The sequencing sample was made of PBMCs. The receptors here all came from a man under 40 in good health and CMV-seronegative. Each CDR3 is given with its conserved first and last residue. A D gene is named only where the DNA matches it firmly. Clone size appears in some rows only: once, few, many, or a class for an expanded clone.

j_call: TRBJ2-1
clone_size: .
v_call: TRBV6-5
d_call: TRBD2
cdr3_nt: TGTGCCAGCAGTGCTCTAGCGGGAGTGTACAATGAGCAGTTCTTC
cdr3_aa: CASSALAGVYNEQFF

j_call: TRBJ2-5
clone_size: .
v_call: TRBV4-1
d_call: TRBD2
cdr3_nt: TGCGCCAGCAGCCAAGAATCGGCGGGGGGAATGGGAGAGCAGTACTTC
cdr3_aa: CASSQESAGGMGEQYF

j_call: TRBJ2-7
clone_size: .
v_call: TRBV5-1
d_call: TRBD1
cdr3_nt: TGCGCCAGCAGCTTTAGGGCGGGACAGGGTTACGAGCAGTACTTC
cdr3_aa: CASSFRAGQGYEQYF

j_call: TRBJ1-1
clone_size: .
v_call: TRBV30
d_call: .
cdr3_nt: TGTGCCTGGAGTCCCAGGGCCCACACTGAAGCTTTCTTT
cdr3_aa: CAWSPRAHTEAFF

j_call: TRBJ2-2
clone_size: once
v_call: TRBV6-5
d_call: TRBD2
cdr3_nt: TGTGCCAGCAGTCCTCAGCGGGGGAACACCGGGGAGCTGTTTTTT
cdr3_aa: CASSPQRGNTGELFF

j_call: TRBJ1-1
clone_size: .
v_call: TRBV9
d_call: TRBD1
cdr3_nt: TGTGCCAGCAGCGTAGTCGACAGGGGGCAAACTGAAGCTTTCTTT
cdr3_aa: CASSVVDRGQTEAFF

j_call: TRBJ1-5
clone_size: .
v_call: TRBV27
d_call: .
cdr3_nt: TGTGCCAGCAGGTTGACAGTTGATAGCAATCAGCCCCAGCATTTT
cdr3_aa: CASRLTVDSNQPQHF

j_call: TRBJ2-1
clone_size: .
v_call: TRBV19
d_call: TRBD2
cdr3_nt: TGTGCCAGTCGACTAGCGGGTCCTCACAATGAGCAGTTCTTC
cdr3_aa: CASRLAGPHNEQFF

j_call: TRBJ2-3
clone_size: .
v_call: TRBV5-4
d_call: .
cdr3_nt: TGTGCCAGCAGCTTTCCGGAACAGGGAAAGACAGATACGCAGTATTTT
cdr3_aa: CASSFPEQGKTDTQYF

j_call: TRBJ2-7
clone_size: .
v_call: TRBV5-1
d_call: .
cdr3_nt: TGCGCCAGCAGCACATGGACATTCCGGAACGAGCAGTACTTC
cdr3_aa: CASSTWTFRNEQYF